A single sample is the source of the 3 T cell receptor beta chains below, sequenced in a study of a mutant IDH1 vaccine in newly diagnosed glioma. Time point meaning: baseline, week 1 (first vaccination visit). The sample's treatment: pre-vaccination baseline after standard-of-care therapy. Repertoires were generated with immunoSEQ multiplex PCR, while TCRdb's copy carries only in-frame clones and drops some. The sample lists some 61,000 clones; 80% to 90% were seen once. The specimen was PBMCs, collected from a glioma patient treated with radiotherapy, temozolomide or both. The receptors were sampled from a man aged 30 to 39 with glioma.

This clone was detected a few times. The chain uses TRBV20-1 and TRBJ1-1, with unresolved D. The CDR3 runs to 11 residues. Trimming stripped 0 bases from V and 6 bases from J, with 5 bases between. Germline values: CDR1 DFQATT, CDR2 SNEGSKA (reference sequence). In DNA, the CDR3 is TGCAGTGCTAGAGATGGGTCTGAAGCTTTCTTT. Translated, it gives CSARDGSEAFF.

The V call is TRBV9, the J call TRBJ2-1; D is tentatively TRBD1 or TRBD2 (7 bases each). V was trimmed by 3 bases and J by 0 bases, leaving 13 bases between them. The CDR3 runs 16 residues. Germline CDR1 reads SGDLS; CDR2 reads YYNGEE. The CDR3 is CASSASRGGSYNEQFF. Written as DNA, the CDR3 is TGTGCCAGCAGCGCAAGCAGGGGGGGCTCCTACAATGAGCAGTTCTTC.

CDR3 sequence reads: CASSSGQGPYEQYF. The CDR3, as DNA: TGCGCCAGCAGTTCGGGACAGGGGCCCTACGAGCAGTACTTC. The rearrangement links TRBV5-1 to TRBJ2-7, with 10 bases fitting TRBD1. J gave up 2 bases and V 5 bases, and 4 bases lay outside the gene matches. The CDR3 is 14 residues long. Per germline, CDR1 SGHRS and CDR2 YFSETQ.